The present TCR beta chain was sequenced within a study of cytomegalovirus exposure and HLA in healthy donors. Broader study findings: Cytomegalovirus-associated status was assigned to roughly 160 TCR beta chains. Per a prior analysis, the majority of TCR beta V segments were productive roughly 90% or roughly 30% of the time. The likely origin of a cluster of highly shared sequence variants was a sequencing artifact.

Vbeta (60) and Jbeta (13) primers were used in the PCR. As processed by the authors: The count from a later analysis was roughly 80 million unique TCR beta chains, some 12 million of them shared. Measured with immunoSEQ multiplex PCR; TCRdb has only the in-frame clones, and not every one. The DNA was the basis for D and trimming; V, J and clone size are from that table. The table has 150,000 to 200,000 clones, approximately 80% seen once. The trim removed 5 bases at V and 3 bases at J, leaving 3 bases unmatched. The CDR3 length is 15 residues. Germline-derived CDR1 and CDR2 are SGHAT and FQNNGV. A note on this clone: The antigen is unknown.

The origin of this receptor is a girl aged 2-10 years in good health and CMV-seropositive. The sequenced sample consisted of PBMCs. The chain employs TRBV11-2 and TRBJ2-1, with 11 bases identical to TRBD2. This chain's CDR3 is CASSALAGGYNEQFF. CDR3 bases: TGTGCCAGCAGCGCGCTAGCGGGGGGCTACAATGAGCAGTTCTTC.